Listed below are T cell receptor beta chains from one sample, sequenced in a study of shared clonotypes between healthy human individuals. Generated by immunoSEQ multiplex PCR, the TCRdb table keeps only in-frame clones and is missing some. The table shows just over 2,000,000 clones, with approximately 95% occurring only once. Material for sequencing was naive CD4+ T cells sorted from blood. The receptors stem from a man younger than 35 in good health. Each CDR3 is given with its conserved first and last residue. The D gene is left open where the match is weak. Clone size is not always given. Where it is, it says once, few, many or a class for expanded clones.

j_gene: TRBJ2-2; v_gene: TRBV18; abundance: -; d_gene: -; CDR3nt: TGTGCCAGCGAGGGGACAAGAAACACCGGGGAGCTGTTTTTT; CDR3aa: CASEGTRNTGELFF
j_gene: TRBJ2-7; v_gene: TRBV10-1; abundance: -; d_gene: -; CDR3nt: TGCGCCAGCAGTGAGTCCCGGGGCTTCTCCTACGAGCAGTACTTC; CDR3aa: CASSESRGFSYEQYF
j_gene: TRBJ2-3; v_gene: TRBV2; abundance: -; d_gene: -; CDR3nt: TGTGCCAGCATCCCAACGGGCCTGAGCACAGATACGCAGTATTTT; CDR3aa: CASIPTGLSTDTQYF
j_gene: TRBJ2-5; v_gene: TRBV5-4; abundance: -; d_gene: -; CDR3nt: TGTGCCAGCAGCTTGGCCCTTACATCCGGGGAGACCCAGTACTTC; CDR3aa: CASSLALTSGETQYF
j_gene: TRBJ1-2; v_gene: TRBV2; abundance: -; d_gene: TRBD1; CDR3nt: TGTGCCAGCAGTTTGAGACAGGGGGCCGATGGCTACACCTTC; CDR3aa: CASSLRQGADGYTF
j_gene: TRBJ1-6; v_gene: TRBV7-6; abundance: -; d_gene: -; CDR3nt: TGTGCCAGCAGCCCCTCCTCACCCCTCCACTTT; CDR3aa: CASSPSSPLHF
j_gene: TRBJ2-1; v_gene: TRBV10-3; abundance: -; d_gene: TRBD2; CDR3nt: TGTGCCACCGATAGCGGGGGCACCTACAATGAGCAGTTCTTC; CDR3aa: CATDSGGTYNEQFF
j_gene: TRBJ1-3; v_gene: TRBV19; abundance: -; d_gene: -; CDR3nt: TGTGCCAGTAGCAATACAAGAAACACCATATATTTT; CDR3aa: CASSNTRNTIYF
j_gene: TRBJ2-5; v_gene: TRBV18; abundance: -; d_gene: TRBD1; CDR3nt: TGTGCCAGCTCACCGACAGGGTTTAGGGGGACCCAGTACTTC; CDR3aa: CASSPTGFRGTQYF
j_gene: TRBJ2-2; v_gene: TRBV6-7; abundance: -; d_gene: -; CDR3nt: TGTGCCAGCAGTTACTCCCTGCCTTGCTCGAACACCGGGGAGCTGTTTTTT; CDR3aa: CASSYSLPCSNTGELFF
j_gene: TRBJ1-5; v_gene: TRBV2; abundance: -; d_gene: -; CDR3nt: TGTGCCAGCAGTGAAGAATTGAGCAATCAGCCCCAGCATTTT; CDR3aa: CASSEELSNQPQHF
j_gene: TRBJ1-2; v_gene: TRBV15; abundance: -; d_gene: TRBD1; CDR3nt: TGTGCCACCAGCCCCGACAGGGCAGCACTTGGCTACACCTTC; CDR3aa: CATSPDRAALGYTF
j_gene: TRBJ2-4; v_gene: TRBV28; abundance: -; d_gene: -; CDR3nt: TGTGCCAGCAACTTGGGAGTCGCCAAAAACATTCAGTACTTC; CDR3aa: CASNLGVAKNIQYF
j_gene: TRBJ1-1; v_gene: TRBV28; abundance: -; d_gene: -; CDR3nt: TGTGCCAGCAGTTTAGGTGGGTATAGACAGAACGAAGCTTTCTTT; CDR3aa: CASSLGGYRQNEAFF
j_gene: TRBJ2-7; v_gene: TRBV25-1; abundance: -; d_gene: -; CDR3nt: TGTGCCAGCAGAGATACCGGGCCGACCTACGAGCAGTACTTC; CDR3aa: CASRDTGPTYEQYF
j_gene: TRBJ2-5; v_gene: TRBV19; abundance: once; d_gene: -; CDR3nt: TGTGCCAGTAGTGTGGTAGACCAAGAGACCCAGTACTTC; CDR3aa: CASSVVDQETQYF
j_gene: TRBJ1-4; v_gene: TRBV10-3; abundance: -; d_gene: TRBD1; CDR3nt: TGTGCCATCAGTCAGGGGGCCACTAATGAAAAACTGTTTTTT; CDR3aa: CAISQGATNEKLFF
j_gene: TRBJ2-3; v_gene: TRBV10-1; abundance: -; d_gene: -; CDR3nt: TGCGCCAGCAGTGAGTCCCCTCCGGGGGTCGGGCAAGATACGCAGTATTTT; CDR3aa: CASSESPPGVGQDTQYF